This T cell receptor (beta chain) was found in a study of T-cell memory formation after mild COVID-19. V was pared by 6 bases and J by 5 bases, with 14 bases between. The germline gives CDR1 LGHNA, CDR2 YSLEER. The CDR3 extends over 15 amino acids. TCRdb reprocessed the 5' RACE reads with MiXCR, giving one entry per CDR3 protein. The sample lists about 400,000 distinct CDR3 sequences; roughly 15% were seen once. This clonotype was observed a handful of times. Material: PBMCs or a T cell subset sorted from them (not recorded which). The sequence was collected from a man aged 18 to 35 who had mild COVID-19 (a few samples of this study predate the infection). Cell type and time point are not known. The chain combines TRBV4-3 with TRBJ1-6; D is possibly TRBD1 (5 bases). In DNA, the CDR3 is TGCGCCAGCAGGTGGGGGATATTGAATAATTCACCCCTCCACTTT. As protein: CASRWGILNNSPLHF.